This T cell receptor beta chain was identified during a study of blood T cell repertoires in COVID-19. About the study: Nucleic acid was either cDNA or gDNA, and it came from T cells, B-cell-depleted T cells, or PBMCs.

Trimming took 4 bases from V and 2 from J; bases not matched to a gene: 4. The germline gives CDR1 LNHDA, CDR2 SQIVND (reference sequence). This CDR3 comprises 16 residues. In the study's own analysis: Estimates of nucleated cell counts were drawn from the amplification of reference gene primers. Only in-frame clones appear in the TCRdb table, and some are missing; sequencing was by immunoSEQ multiplex PCR. V and J calls and clone size come straight from that table; D and trimming were deduced from the DNA. The sample carries about 81,000 clones, nearly 95% recorded once. V and J are TRBV19 and TRBJ2-3, with 12 bases matching TRBD2. Sequencing was performed on peripheral blood. The receptor was isolated from a human donor with active COVID-19. The donor label of this sample is uncertain. The CDR3 DNA follows: TGTGCCAGTAGTACGGGGACTAGCGGGCCCACAGATACGCAGTATTTT. Amino acids: CASSTGTSGPTDTQYF.